This TCR beta chain stems from a study of blood T cell repertoires in COVID-19. Study-wide background: Samples came from the United States, Italy and Spain, spanning acute and convalescent COVID-19. In each case, the material was cDNA or gDNA derived from T cells, B-cell-depleted T cells, or PBMCs.

CDR3 length: 16 amino acids. The V gene lost 6 bases and the J gene lost 0 bases, with 12 bases spanning the gap. From germline, CDR1 is SEHNR and CDR2 FQNEAQ (reference sequence). In the original workflow: Nucleated cell counts were estimated from reference gene primer amplification. Assay: immunoSEQ multiplex PCR; the TCRdb copy retains only in-frame clones and omits some. V, J and clone size are those of that table, while D and trimming were read from the DNA. The data show under 140,000 clones, over 65% seen once. The sequencing sample was made of peripheral blood. This sequence was found in a woman over 75 with acute or convalescent COVID-19. The rearrangement joins TRBV7-9 to TRBJ2-6, with D perhaps TRBD1 (5 bases). In nucleotides, the CDR3 is TGTGCCAGCAGTTTGGGGCTCTACTCTGGGGCCAACGTCCTGACTTTC. Encoded protein: CASSLGLYSGANVLTF. The variable domain in full, completed from reference TRBV7-9 and TRBJ2-6, reads DTGVSQNPRHKITKRGQNVTFRCDPISEHNRLYWYRQTLGQGPEFLTYFQNEAQLEKSRLLSDRFSAERPKGSFSTLEIQRTEQGDSAMYLCASSLGLYSGANVLTFGAGSRLTVL.